These T cell receptor beta chains were read from a single sample in a study of blood T cell repertoires in COVID-19. Clones were read by immunoSEQ multiplex PCR, and TCRdb kept only the in-frame ones, dropping some. The repertoire consists of 320,000 or so clones, with less than 90% occurring once and the leading ten covering roughly 1%. Sequenced sample: PBMCs or T cells enriched from blood (not recorded which). Source of these receptors: a woman between 25 and 40 years old who had recovered from COVID-19. The CDR3 runs from the conserved cysteine through the conserved F or W. D genes are given only for firm matches. The size entry is marked missing in some rows and otherwise reads once, few, many or a size class.

V gene	clone size	D gene	CDR3 length	J gene	CDR3 protein	CDR3 DNA
TRBV6-5	few	NA	13	TRBJ1-5	CASSYGEYQPQHF	TGTGCCAGCAGTTACGGAGAATATCAGCCCCAGCATTTT
TRBV25-1	NA	TRBD2	15	TRBJ2-7	CASSAGGLNTYEQYF	TGTGCCAGTTCCGCGGGGGGGCTAAATACCTACGAGCAGTACTTC
TRBV28	NA	TRBD2	17	TRBJ2-2	CASTSISGGSGTGELFF	TGTGCCAGCACCTCGATTTCGGGGGGGTCCGGCACCGGGGAGCTGTTTTTT
TRBV6-5	NA	TRBD1	12	TRBJ2-7	CATGTGPYEQYF	TGTGCCACCGGGACAGGGCCCTACGAGCAGTACTTC
TRBV7-9	NA	TRBD1	15	TRBJ2-7	CASSSINDRVYEQYF	TGTGCCAGCAGCTCCATTAACGACAGGGTGTACGAGCAGTACTTC
TRBV5-1	NA	NA	15	TRBJ1-4	CASSYGTSSDEKLFF	TGCGCCAGCAGCTATGGAACTTCTAGCGATGAAAAACTGTTTTTT
TRBV30	NA	TRBD1	14	TRBJ1-2	CAWNRGGGDYGYTF	TGTGCCTGGAACCGCGGAGGGGGCGACTATGGCTACACCTTC
TRBV19	NA	TRBD2	17	TRBJ2-3	CASSILTSGGLRDTQYF	TGTGCCAGTAGTATTCTGACTAGCGGGGGCTTGAGGGATACGCAGTATTTT
TRBV7-9	once	NA	15	TRBJ1-3	CASRRDGLSGNTIYF	TGTGCCAGCAGGCGGGACGGCCTCTCTGGAAACACCATATATTTT
TRBV7-6	NA	NA	11	TRBJ1-2	CANLGGYGYTF	TGTGCCAACTTGGGGGGCTATGGCTACACCTTC
TRBV6-2/TRBV6-3	NA	NA	18	TRBJ2-7	CASSSLDGQLWVSYEQYF	TGTGCCAGCAGTTCCTTAGACGGACAGCTCTGGGTCTCCTACGAGCAGTACTTC
TRBV28	NA	NA	15	TRBJ1-2	CASRTGQRPNYGYTF	TGTGCCAGCAGAACAGGACAGCGCCCTAACTATGGCTACACCTTC
TRBV19	NA	NA	17	TRBJ1-6	CASSIYRSRNYNSPLHF	TGTGCCAGTAGTATCTACCGATCGCGCAACTATAATTCACCCCTCCACTTT
TRBV7-2	NA	NA	13	TRBJ2-3	CASTRQSTDTQYF	TGTGCCAGCACCCGACAGAGCACAGATACGCAGTATTTT
TRBV27	NA	NA	13	TRBJ1-2	CASSNKADYGYTF	TGTGCCAGCAGTAATAAAGCGGACTATGGCTACACCTTC
TRBV7-9	many	NA	16	TRBJ1-2	CASSALRSKGDYGYTF	TGTGCCAGCAGCGCACTCCGCTCCAAGGGGGACTATGGCTACACCTTC